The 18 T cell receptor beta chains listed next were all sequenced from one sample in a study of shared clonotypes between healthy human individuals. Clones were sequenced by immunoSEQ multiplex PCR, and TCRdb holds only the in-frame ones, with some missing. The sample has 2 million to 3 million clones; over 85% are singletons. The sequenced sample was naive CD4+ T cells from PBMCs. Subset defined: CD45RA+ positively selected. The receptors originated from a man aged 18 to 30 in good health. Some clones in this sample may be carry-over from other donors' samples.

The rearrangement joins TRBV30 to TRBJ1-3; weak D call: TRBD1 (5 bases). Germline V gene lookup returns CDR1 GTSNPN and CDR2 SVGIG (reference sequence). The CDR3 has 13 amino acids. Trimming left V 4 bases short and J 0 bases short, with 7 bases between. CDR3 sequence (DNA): TGTGCCTGGACGGGGCACTCTGGAAACACCATATATTTT. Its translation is CAWTGHSGNTIYF.

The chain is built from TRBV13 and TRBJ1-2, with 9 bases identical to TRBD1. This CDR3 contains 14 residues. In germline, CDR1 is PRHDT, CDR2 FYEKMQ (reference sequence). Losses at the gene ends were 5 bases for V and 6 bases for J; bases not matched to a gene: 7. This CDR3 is CASSGTGWPDGYTF. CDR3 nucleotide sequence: TGTGCCAGCAGCGGGACAGGGTGGCCGGATGGCTACACCTTC.

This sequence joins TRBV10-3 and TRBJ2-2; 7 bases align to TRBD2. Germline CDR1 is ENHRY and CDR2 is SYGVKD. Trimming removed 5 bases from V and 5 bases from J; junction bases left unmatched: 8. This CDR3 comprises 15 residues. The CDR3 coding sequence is TGTGCCATCAGTCCCCTCCTAGCGGTTACCGGGGAGCTGTTTTTT. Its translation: CAISPLLAVTGELFF.

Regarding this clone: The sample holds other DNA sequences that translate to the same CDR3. This chain's CDR3 is CATSRGPSGSYEQYF. CDR3 nucleotide sequence: TGTGCCACCAGCAGAGGGCCTAGCGGGAGCTACGAGCAGTACTTC. This rearrangement joins TRBV15 to TRBJ2-7, with TRBD2 matching over 10 bases. Trimming removed 1 base from V and 3 bases from J; junction bases left unmatched: 3. Germline CDR1 and CDR2: LNHNV and YYDKDF (reference sequence). The CDR3 runs 15 residues.

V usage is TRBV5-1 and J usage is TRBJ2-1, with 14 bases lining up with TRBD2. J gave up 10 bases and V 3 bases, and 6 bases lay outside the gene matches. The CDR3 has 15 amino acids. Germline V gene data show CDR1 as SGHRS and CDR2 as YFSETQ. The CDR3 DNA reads TGCGCCAGCAGCTACGGGACTAGCGGGAGCGGGGAGCAGTTCTTC. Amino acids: CASSYGTSGSGEQFF.

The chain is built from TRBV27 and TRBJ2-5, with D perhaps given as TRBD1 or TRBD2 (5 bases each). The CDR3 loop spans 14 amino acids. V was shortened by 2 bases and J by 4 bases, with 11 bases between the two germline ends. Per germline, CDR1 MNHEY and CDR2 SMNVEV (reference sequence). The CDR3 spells CASSLGLGTETQYF. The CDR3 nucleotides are TGTGCCAGCAGTTTAGGGCTTGGGACAGAGACCCAGTACTTC.

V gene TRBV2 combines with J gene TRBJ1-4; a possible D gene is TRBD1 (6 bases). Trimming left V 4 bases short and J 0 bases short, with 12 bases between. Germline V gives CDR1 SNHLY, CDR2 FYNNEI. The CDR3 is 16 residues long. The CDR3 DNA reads TGTGCCAGCAGTGCACTGGGGGCGACAACTAATGAAAAACTGTTTTTT. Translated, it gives CASSALGATTNEKLFF.

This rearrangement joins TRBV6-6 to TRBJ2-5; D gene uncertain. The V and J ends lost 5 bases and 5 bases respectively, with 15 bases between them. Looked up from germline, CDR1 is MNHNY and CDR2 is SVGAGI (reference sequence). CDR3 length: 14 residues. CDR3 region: CASSPDTSGETQYF. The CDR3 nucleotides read TGTGCCAGCAGTCCCGATACGAGTGGGGAGACCCAGTACTTC.

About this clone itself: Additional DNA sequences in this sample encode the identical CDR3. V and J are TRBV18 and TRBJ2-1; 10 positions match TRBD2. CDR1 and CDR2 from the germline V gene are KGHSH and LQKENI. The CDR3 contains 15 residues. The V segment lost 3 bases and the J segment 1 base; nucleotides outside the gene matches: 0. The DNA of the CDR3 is TGTGCCAGCTCACCGGGACTAGCGTCCTACAATGAGCAGTTCTTC. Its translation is CASSPGLASYNEQFF.

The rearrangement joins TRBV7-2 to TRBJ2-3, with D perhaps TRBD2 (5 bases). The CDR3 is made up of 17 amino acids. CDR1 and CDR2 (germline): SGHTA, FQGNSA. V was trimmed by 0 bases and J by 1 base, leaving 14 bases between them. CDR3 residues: CASSLAPRREGTDTQYF. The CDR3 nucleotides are TGTGCCAGCAGCTTAGCTCCGAGACGGGAAGGCACAGATACGCAGTATTTT. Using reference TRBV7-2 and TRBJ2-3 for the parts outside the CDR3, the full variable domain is GAGVSQSPSNKVTEKGKDVELRCDPISGHTALYWYRQSLGQGLEFLIYFQGNSAPDKSGLPSDRFSAERTGGSVSTLTIQRTQQEDSAVYLCASSLAPRREGTDTQYFGPGTRLTVL.

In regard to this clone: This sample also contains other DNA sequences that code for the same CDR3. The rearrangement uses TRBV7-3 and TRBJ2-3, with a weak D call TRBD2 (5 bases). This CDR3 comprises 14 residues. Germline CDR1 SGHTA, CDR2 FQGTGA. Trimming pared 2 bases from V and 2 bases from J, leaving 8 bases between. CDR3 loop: CASSLAGATDTQYF. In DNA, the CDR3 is TGTGCCAGCAGCTTAGCGGGCGCCACAGATACGCAGTATTTT.

The CDR3 coding sequence is TGCGCCAGCAGCTTGGCGGGACGGAATTCCGATGGCTACACCTTC. Amino acids: CASSLAGRNSDGYTF. The chain recombines TRBV5-1 with TRBJ1-2; a weak D match, TRBD1 (5 bases). The V and J ends lost 0 bases and 6 bases respectively, with 15 bases between them. Germline lookup yields CDR1 SGHRS and CDR2 YFSETQ. The CDR3 contains 15 residues. Drawing the rest from reference TRBV5-1 and TRBJ1-2, the complete variable domain is KAGVTQTPRYLIKTRGQQVTLSCSPISGHRSVSWYQQTPGQGLQFLFEYFSETQRNKGNFPGRFSGRQFSNSRSEMNVSTLELGDSALYLCASSLAGRNSDGYTFGSGTRLTVV.

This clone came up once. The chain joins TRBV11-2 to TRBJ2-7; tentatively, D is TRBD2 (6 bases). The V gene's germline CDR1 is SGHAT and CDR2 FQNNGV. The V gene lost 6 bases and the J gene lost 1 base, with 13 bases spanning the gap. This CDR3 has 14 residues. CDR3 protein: CASRKAGGSYEQYF. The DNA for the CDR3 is TGTGCCAGCAGAAAAGCCGGGGGATCCTACGAGCAGTACTTC. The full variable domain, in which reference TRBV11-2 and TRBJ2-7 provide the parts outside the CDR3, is EAGVAQSPRYKIIEKRQSVAFWCNPISGHATLYWYQQILGQGPKLLIQFQNNGVVDDSQLPKDRFSAERLKGVDSTLKIQPAKLEDSAVYLCASRKAGGSYEQYFGPGTRLTVT.

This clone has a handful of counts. The CDR3 nucleotides are TGCGCCAGCAGCTCGGTCTACAGGGGAACGAACACTGAAGCTTTCTTT. The encoded protein is CASSSVYRGTNTEAFF. The chain joins TRBV5-1 to TRBJ1-1; 7 bases align to TRBD1. The germline V gene encodes CDR1 SGHRS and CDR2 YFSETQ. J lost 1 base, V lost 3 bases, and 9 bases had no gene match. The CDR3 runs to 16 residues.

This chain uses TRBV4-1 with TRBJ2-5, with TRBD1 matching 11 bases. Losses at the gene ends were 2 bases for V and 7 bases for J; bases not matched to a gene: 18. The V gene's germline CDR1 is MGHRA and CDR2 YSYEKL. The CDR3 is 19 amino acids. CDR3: CASSQWGQGEIPVGSTQYF. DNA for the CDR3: TGCGCCAGCAGCCAATGGGGACAGGGGGAGATTCCGGTGGGGTCGACCCAGTACTTC.

The CDR3 region has the DNA TGTGCCAGCAGTTTGGTCCTAGCGGGAGGGAGATGGGGTTCCTACGAGCAGTACTTC. It is translated as CASSLVLAGGRWGSYEQYF. The genes are TRBV28 and TRBJ2-7, with 12 bases matching TRBD2. V shed 3 bases, J shed 1 base, and the junction held 13 bases outside the gene matches. Germline V gives CDR1 MDHEN, CDR2 SYDVKM. This CDR3 has 19 amino acids.

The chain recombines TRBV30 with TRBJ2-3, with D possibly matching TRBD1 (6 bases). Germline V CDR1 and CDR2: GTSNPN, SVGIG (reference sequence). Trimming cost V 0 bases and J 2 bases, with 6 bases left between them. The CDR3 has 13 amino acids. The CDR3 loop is CAWSVGATDTQYF. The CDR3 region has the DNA TGTGCCTGGAGTGTGGGGGCCACAGATACGCAGTATTTT.

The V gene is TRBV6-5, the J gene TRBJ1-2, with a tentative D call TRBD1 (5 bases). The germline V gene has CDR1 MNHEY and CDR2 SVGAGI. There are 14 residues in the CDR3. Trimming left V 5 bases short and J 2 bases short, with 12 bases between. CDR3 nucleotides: TGTGCCAGCAGTGAGGGGTCCCGGAACTATGGCTACACCTTC. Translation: CASSEGSRNYGYTF.